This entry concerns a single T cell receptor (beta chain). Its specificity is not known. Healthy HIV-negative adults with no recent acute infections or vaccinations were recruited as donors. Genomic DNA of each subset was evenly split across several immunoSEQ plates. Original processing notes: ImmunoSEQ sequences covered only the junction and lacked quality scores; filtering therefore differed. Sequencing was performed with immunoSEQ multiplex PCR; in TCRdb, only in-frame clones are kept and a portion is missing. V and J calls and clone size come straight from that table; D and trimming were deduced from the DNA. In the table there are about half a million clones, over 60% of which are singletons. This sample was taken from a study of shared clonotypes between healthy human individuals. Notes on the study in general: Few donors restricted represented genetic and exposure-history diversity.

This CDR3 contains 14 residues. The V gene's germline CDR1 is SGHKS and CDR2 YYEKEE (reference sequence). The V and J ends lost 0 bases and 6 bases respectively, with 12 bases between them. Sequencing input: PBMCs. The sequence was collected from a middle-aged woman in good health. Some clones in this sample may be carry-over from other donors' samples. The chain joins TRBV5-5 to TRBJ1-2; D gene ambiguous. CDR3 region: CASSLAPGRDGYTF. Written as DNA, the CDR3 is TGTGCCAGCAGCTTGGCCCCGGGAAGGGATGGCTACACCTTC.